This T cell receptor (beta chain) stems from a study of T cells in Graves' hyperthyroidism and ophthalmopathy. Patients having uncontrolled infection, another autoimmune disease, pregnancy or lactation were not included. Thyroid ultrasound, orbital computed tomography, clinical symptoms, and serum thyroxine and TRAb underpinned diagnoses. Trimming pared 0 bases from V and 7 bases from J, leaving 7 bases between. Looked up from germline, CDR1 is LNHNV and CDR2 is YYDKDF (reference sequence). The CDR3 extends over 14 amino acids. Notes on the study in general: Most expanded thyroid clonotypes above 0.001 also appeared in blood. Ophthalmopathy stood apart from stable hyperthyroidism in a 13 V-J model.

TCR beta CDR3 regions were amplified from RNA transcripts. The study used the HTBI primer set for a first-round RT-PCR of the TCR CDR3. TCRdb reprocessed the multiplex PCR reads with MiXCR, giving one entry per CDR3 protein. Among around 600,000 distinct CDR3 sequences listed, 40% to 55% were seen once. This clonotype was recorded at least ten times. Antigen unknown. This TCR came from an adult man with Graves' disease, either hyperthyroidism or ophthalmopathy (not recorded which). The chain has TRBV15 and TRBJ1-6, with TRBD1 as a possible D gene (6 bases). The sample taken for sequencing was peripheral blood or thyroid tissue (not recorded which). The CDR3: CATSRDRGNSPLHF. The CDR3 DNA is TGTGCCACCAGCAGAGACAGGGGAAATTCACCCCTCCACTTT.